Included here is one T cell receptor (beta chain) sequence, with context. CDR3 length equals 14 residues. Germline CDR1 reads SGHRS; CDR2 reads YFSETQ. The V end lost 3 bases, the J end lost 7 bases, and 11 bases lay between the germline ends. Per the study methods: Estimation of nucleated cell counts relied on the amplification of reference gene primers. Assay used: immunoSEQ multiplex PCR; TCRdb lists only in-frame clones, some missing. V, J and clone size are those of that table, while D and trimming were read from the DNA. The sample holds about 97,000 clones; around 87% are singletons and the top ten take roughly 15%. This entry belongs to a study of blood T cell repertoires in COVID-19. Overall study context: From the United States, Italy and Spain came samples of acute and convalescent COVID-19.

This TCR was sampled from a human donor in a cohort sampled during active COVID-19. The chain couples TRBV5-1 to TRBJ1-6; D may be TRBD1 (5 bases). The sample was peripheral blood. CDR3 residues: CASSSSGLNSPLHF. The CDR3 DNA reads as TGCGCCAGCAGCTCCTCAGGGTTGAATTCACCCCTCCACTTT.